A selection of T cell receptor beta chains follows, all from one sample in a study of CD8 T cells in ankylosing spondylitis. TCRdb reprocessed the 5' RACE reads via MiXCR and lists one record per CDR3 protein. The sample lists around 7,500 distinct CDR3 sequences; roughly 8.7% were seen once. Sequenced sample: blood, either unsorted or a sorted T cell fraction (not recorded which). Receptors originate from a male donor with ankylosing spondylitis or in good health (not recorded which). Both conserved end residues are part of each CDR3. Each record gives: V gene, D gene, J gene, clone size, CDR3 protein, CDR3 DNA. The D gene is left open where the match is weak. Where a row states a size, it is once, few, many or the class of an expanded clone; other rows omit it.

TRBV9,NA,TRBJ1-2,medium-sized,CASSVAWQGNYGYTF,TGTGCCAGCAGCGTAGCTTGGCAGGGAAACTATGGCTACACCTTC
TRBV9,TRBD2,TRBJ2-2,few,CASSAGGDTGELFF,TGTGCCAGCAGCGCGGGGGGGGACACCGGGGAGCTGTTTTTT
TRBV9,TRBD1,TRBJ2-6,NA,CASSSGTGSGANVLTF,TGTGCCAGCAGCTCAGGGACAGGCTCTGGGGCCAACGTCCTGACTTTC
TRBV9,TRBD2,TRBJ2-1,few,CASSASGSTQFF,TGTGCCAGCAGCGCGAGCGGGAGCACGCAGTTCTTC
TRBV9,TRBD1,TRBJ1-5,many,CASSATGGPNQPQHF,TGTGCCAGCAGCGCGACAGGGGGCCCCAATCAGCCCCAGCATTTT
TRBV9,TRBD1,TRBJ1-1,medium-sized,CASSVGDSLNTEAFF,TGTGCCAGCAGCGTAGGGGACAGCCTGAACACTGAAGCTTTCTTT
TRBV9,NA,TRBJ1-3,NA,CASSGEGTSGNTIYF,TGTGCCAGCAGCGGGGAGGGGACCTCTGGAAACACCATATATTTT
TRBV9,TRBD1,TRBJ2-1,few,CASSVGRTGTYNEQFF,TGTGCCAGCAGCGTAGGGAGGACAGGGACCTACAATGAGCAGTTCTTC
TRBV9,TRBD2,TRBJ2-1,few,CASSVDLAGGYNEQFF,TGTGCCAGCAGCGTAGACCTAGCGGGAGGATACAATGAGCAGTTCTTC
TRBV9,TRBD1,TRBJ2-1,NA,CASSASGTGINEQFF,TGTGCCAGCAGCGCCTCCGGGACAGGGATCAATGAGCAGTTCTTC
TRBV7-3,TRBD2,TRBJ2-5,many,CASSLTEGGEGLAGGGSETQYF,TGTGCCAGCAGCTTAACGGAAGGGGGCGAGGGGCTAGCGGGAGGCGGATCGGAGACCCAGTACTTC
TRBV9,TRBD2,TRBJ2-3,medium-sized,CASSVAAAGVTDTQYF,TGTGCCAGCAGCGTAGCGGCGGCGGGGGTCACAGATACGCAGTATTTT
TRBV9,TRBD2,TRBJ2-3,many,CASSVARSGRAPDTQYF,TGTGCCAGCAGCGTAGCGAGAAGCGGGAGGGCCCCAGATACGCAGTATTTT
TRBV9,NA,TRBJ2-1,NA,CASSVGGLSYNEQFF,TGTGCCAGCAGCGTCGGGGGTCTCTCCTACAATGAGCAGTTCTTC
TRBV9,NA,TRBJ2-3,NA,CASSGDMADTQYF,TGTGCCAGCAGCGGGGATATGGCAGATACGCAGTATTTT
TRBV9,NA,TRBJ1-1,medium-sized,CASSVGGRRNTEAFF,TGTGCCAGCAGCGTAGGGGGCAGGCGGAACACTGAAGCTTTCTTT
TRBV9,TRBD2,TRBJ2-1,few,CASSVEPSGGVDEQFF,TGTGCCAGCAGCGTAGAGCCTAGCGGGGGGGTGGATGAGCAGTTCTTC
TRBV9,TRBD1,TRBJ1-2,medium-sized,CASSGQGLGYTF,TGTGCCAGCAGCGGACAGGGTCTTGGCTACACCTTC
TRBV9,TRBD1,TRBJ2-1,medium-sized,CASSVGDRGASSEQFF,TGTGCCAGCAGCGTAGGGGACAGAGGGGCAAGCAGTGAGCAGTTCTTC